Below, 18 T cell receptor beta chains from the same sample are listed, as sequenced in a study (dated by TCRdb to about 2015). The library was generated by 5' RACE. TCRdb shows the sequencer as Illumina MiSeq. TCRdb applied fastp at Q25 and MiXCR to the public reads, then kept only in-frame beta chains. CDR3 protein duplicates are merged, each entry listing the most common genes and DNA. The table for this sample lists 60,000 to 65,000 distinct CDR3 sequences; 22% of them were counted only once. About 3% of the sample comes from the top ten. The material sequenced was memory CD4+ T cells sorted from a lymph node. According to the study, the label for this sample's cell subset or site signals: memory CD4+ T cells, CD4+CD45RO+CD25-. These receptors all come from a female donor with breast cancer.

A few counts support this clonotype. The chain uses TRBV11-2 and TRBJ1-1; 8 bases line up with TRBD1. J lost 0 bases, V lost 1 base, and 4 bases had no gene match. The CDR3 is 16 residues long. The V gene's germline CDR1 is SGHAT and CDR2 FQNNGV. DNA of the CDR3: TGTGCCAGCAGCTTAGGGACAGGGATCATGAACACTGAAGCTTTCTTT. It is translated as CASSLGTGIMNTEAFF.

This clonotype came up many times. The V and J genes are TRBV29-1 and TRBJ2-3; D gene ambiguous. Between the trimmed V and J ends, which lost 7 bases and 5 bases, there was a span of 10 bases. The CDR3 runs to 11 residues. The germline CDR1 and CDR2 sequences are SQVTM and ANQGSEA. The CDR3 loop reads CSALVGDTQYF. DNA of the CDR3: TGCAGCGCGCTAGTTGGAGATACGCAGTATTTT.

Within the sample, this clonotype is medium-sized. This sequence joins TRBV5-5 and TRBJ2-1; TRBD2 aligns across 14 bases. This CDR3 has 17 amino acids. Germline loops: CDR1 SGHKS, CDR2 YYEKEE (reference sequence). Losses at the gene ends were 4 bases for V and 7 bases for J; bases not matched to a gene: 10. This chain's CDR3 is CASSATGTSGSGNEQFF. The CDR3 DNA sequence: TGTGCCAGCAGCGCCACCGGGACTAGCGGGAGTGGGAATGAGCAGTTCTTC.

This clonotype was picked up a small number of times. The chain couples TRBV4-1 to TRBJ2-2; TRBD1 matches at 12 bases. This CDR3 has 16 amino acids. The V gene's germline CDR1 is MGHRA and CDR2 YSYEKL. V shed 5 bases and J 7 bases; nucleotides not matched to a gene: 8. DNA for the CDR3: TGCGCCAGCAGCAAGGGACAGGGGGCGCGGGGCGGGGAGCTGTTTTTT. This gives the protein CASSKGQGARGGELFF.

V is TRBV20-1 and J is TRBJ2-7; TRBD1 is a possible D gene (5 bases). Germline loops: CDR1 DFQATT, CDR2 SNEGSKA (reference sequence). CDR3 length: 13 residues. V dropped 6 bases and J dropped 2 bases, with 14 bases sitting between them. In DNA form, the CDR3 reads TGCAGTGCCGCAGGGAAGGGAACCTACGAGCAGTACTTC. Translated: CSAAGKGTYEQYF.

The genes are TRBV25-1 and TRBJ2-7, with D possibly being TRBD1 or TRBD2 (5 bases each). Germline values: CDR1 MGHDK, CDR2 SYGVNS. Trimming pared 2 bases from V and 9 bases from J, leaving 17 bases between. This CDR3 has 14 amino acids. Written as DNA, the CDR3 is TGTGCCAGCAGTGAAGGGGGACCTACCTCCGGGCAGTACTTC. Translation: CASSEGGPTSGQYF.

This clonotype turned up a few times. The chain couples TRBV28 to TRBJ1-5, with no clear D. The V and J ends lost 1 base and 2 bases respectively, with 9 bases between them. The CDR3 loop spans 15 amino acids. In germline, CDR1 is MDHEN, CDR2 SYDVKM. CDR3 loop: CASSLSHGGNQPQHF. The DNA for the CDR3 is TGTGCCAGCAGTTTATCACACGGCGGCAATCAGCCCCAGCATTTT.

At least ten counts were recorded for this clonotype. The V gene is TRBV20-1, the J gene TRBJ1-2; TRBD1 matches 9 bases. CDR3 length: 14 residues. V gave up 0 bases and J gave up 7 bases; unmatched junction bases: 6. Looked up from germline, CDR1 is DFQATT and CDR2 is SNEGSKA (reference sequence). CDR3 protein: CSARDTGTGSGYTF. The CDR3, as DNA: TGCAGTGCTAGAGATACGGGGACAGGGAGTGGCTACACCTTC.

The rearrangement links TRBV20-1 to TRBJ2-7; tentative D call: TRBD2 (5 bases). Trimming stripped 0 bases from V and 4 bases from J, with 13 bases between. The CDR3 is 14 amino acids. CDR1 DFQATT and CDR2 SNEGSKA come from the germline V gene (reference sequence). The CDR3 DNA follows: TGCAGTGCTAGAGAAGGAGGTCGAAGTTACGAGCAGTACTTC. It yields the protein CSAREGGRSYEQYF.

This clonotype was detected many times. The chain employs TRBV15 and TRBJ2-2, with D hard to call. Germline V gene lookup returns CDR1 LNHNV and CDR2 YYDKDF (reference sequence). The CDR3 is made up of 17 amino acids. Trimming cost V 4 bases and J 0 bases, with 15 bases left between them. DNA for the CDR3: TGTGCCACCAGCATAAGACCCCCCCGGGCGAACACCGGGGAGCTGTTTTTT. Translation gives CATSIRPPRANTGELFF. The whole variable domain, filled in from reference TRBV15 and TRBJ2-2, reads DAMVIQNPRYQVTQFGKPVTLSCSQTLNHNVMYWYQQKSSQAPKLLFHYYDKDFNNEADTPDNFQSRRPNTSFCFLDIRSPGLGDTAMYLCATSIRPPRANTGELFFGEGSRLTVL.

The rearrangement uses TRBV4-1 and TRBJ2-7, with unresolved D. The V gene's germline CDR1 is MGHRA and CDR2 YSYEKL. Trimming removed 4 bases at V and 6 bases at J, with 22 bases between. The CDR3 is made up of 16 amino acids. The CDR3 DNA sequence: TGCGCCAGCAGCCTATCGTATAGCCTGAGTAACCGCGAGCAGTACTTC. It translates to CASSLSYSLSNREQYF.

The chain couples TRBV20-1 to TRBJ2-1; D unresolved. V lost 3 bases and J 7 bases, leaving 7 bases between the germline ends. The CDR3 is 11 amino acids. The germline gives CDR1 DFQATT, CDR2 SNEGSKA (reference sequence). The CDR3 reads CSASEVNEQFF. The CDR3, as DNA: TGCAGTGCTAGTGAGGTAAATGAGCAGTTCTTC.

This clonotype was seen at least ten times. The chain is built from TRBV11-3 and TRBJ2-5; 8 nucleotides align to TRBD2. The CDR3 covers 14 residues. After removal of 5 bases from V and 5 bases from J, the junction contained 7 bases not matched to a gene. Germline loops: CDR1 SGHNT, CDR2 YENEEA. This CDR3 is CASSIGRGAETQYF. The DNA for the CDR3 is TGTGCCAGCAGCATCGGGCGGGGGGCCGAGACCCAGTACTTC.

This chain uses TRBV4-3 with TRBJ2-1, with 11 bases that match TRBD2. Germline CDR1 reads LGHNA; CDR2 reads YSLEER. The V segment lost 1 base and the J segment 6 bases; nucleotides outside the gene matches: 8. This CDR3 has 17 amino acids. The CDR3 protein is CASSQGLAGGGFNEQFF. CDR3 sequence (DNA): TGCGCCAGCAGCCAAGGGCTAGCGGGAGGTGGGTTCAATGAGCAGTTCTTC.

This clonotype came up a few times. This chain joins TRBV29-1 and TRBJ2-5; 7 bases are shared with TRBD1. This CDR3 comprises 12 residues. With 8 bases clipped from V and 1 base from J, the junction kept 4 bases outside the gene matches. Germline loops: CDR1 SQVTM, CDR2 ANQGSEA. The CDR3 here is CSLRQGQETQYF. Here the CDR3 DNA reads TGCAGCCTCCGACAGGGCCAAGAGACCCAGTACTTC. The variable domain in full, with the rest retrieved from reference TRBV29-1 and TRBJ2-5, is SAVISQKPSRDICQRGTSLTIQCQVDSQVTMMFWYRQQPGQSLTLIATANQGSEATYESGFVIDKFPISRPNLTFSTLTVSNMSPEDSSIYLCSLRQGQETQYFGPGTRLLVL.

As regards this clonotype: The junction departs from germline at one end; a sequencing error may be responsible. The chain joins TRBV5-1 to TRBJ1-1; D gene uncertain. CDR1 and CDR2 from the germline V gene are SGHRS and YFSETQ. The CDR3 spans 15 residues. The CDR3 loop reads CVSQAGSLWNTEAFF. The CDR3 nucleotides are TGCGTCAGCCAGGCCGGCAGCCTATGGAACACTGAAGCTTTCTTT.

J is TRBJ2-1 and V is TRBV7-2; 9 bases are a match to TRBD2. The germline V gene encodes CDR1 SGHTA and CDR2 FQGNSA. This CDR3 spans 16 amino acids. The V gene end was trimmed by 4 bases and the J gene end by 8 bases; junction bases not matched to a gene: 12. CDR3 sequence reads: CASSSLMAGGGDEQFF. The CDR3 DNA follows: TGTGCCAGCAGCTCCCTGATGGCGGGGGGGGGAGATGAGCAGTTCTTC.

CDR3 DNA sequence: TGTGCCAGCACCTCGAGTGGTAGCGGGAACTACGAGCAGTACTTC. Its protein product is CASTSSGSGNYEQYF. V and J are TRBV6-5 and TRBJ2-7; TRBD2 aligns across 8 bases. The germline V gene encodes CDR1 MNHEY and CDR2 SVGAGI. Trimming cost V 7 bases and J 3 bases; bases outside gene matches: 11. This CDR3 contains 15 residues.